This T cell receptor beta chain was identified in a study of cytomegalovirus exposure and HLA in healthy donors. TCRdb keeps only in-frame clones here, not all; method: immunoSEQ multiplex PCR. This sample has roughly 100,000 clones, with 85% found just once. This receptor was obtained from a man between 18 and 35 years old in good health and CMV-seropositive. Sequenced material: PBMCs.

The CDR3 bases are TGTGCCAGCAGCTTAAGGACAGGCAGCTCCTACGAGCAGTACGTC. Translating it yields CASSLRTGSSYEQYV. J is TRBJ2-7 and V is TRBV11-2; 7 positions match TRBD1. CDR3 length: 15 residues. Germline values: CDR1 SGHAT, CDR2 FQNNGV. V was clipped by 2 bases and J by 0 bases; unmatched bases: 4.